This T cell receptor beta chain was identified during a study of beta chain features in type 1 diabetes (dated by TCRdb to between 2017 and 2018). For context, the study as a whole: Mean age, gender distribution, total cell number and subset yield did not differ between patients and healthy donors. In the study, recently diagnosed type 1 diabetes patients and matched healthy donors were compared on the TCRB repertoires of their sorted circulating CD4+ T cell subsets. A total of about 100,000,000 sorted cells were examined across all samples, and RNA yield correlated strongly with the number of cells per subset. Naive and central memory subsets were obtained from all 30 or so donors, but regulatory and stem cell-like memory subsets were isolated from only 8 patients and roughly 8 healthy donors.

For CDR1 and CDR2, the germline V gene lists ENHRY and SYGVKD. V and J are trimmed by 5 bases and 3 bases, and the gene matches miss 12 bases of the junction. The CDR3 has 17 amino acids, counting the end cysteine and phenylalanine. The entry retains the CDR3 DNA only, 51 bases that are in frame from base 1. The entire isolated RNA was reverse transcribed using the High Capacity cDNA Reverse Transcription Kit, and thus expressed TCRB transcripts were sequenced. Deep immunoSEQ sequencing was applied to naive, central memory and regulatory T cell samples, giving an average of around 3.8 million total reads per sample. After sorted cells were lysed in RLT buffer, RNA was extracted with DNase-treated RNeasy Micro or Mini kits, with the choice depending on cell number. To prevent cross-contamination, every cell subset was processed on its own, while patient and healthy donor samples were processed together. The immunoSEQ multiplex PCR was used to amplify TCRB sequences from cDNA, yielding 87-bp fragments that span the CDR3 region. Sequencing of the amplicons was done on the Illumina HiSeq platform. In the authors' own workflow: Synthetic template baselines were used to correct PCR bias computationally, reads within Hamming distance 2 were collapsed, and singletons that could not be merged were discarded. Reads were aligned to IMGT to assign V, D and J genes, CDR3 length, and insertions or deletions at six rearrangement sites. Within each subset, clonotype counts were normalized to sorted cell number, after which true diversity and Gini coefficients were computed with the tcR R package. The overlap coefficient, calculated on TCRB nucleotide sequences, was used to quantify repertoire sharing. The immuneACCESS repertoire file appears here via TCRdb, limited to in-frame rearrangements. These files lack a portion of the clones; in checked studies, under half of the deficit traces to unresolved V genes, and the cause of the others is not known. From that table come the V and J calls and clone size; the DNA was used to work out D and trimming. Within this sample are 100,000 to 150,000 clones, with around 16% of them counted one time only. Jointly, the top ten make up roughly 2.6% of the sample.

On this clone itself: Its antigen target is currently unknown. Per-base qualities were not stored, and no clone one base away is much larger.

A single peripheral blood draw of about 116 mL on average was collected from each donor into heparinised tubes. A BD FACSAria II was used to sort naive, central memory, regulatory and stem cell-like memory CD4+ T cells with a panel that included CD45RO, CCR7, CD25, CD127, CD95 and CD27. A purity above 98% was achieved for all sorted populations. PBMCs were separated immediately by Lymphoprep density gradient centrifugation and were stained directly, without being cultured. Samples were stained and sorted in pairs, with one healthy donor and one patient per experiment, so that batch effects were minimized. What the research found in general, with its limitations: A moderate but significant shortening of TCRB CDR3 length was observed in type 1 diabetes patients in all four CD4+ subsets. At VDJ recombination sites, patients with type 1 diabetes made fewer insertions and deleted more nucleotides, a pattern implying thymic rearrangement abnormalities. Shorter templates might have been favored by PCR, but patient and control samples were amplified and corrected together, so both groups would have been affected equally by any skew. Sequencing cDNA rather than genomic DNA could over-represent highly expressing activated cells, although activation and CD3 levels did not differ between groups. Naive, central memory and regulatory TCRB repertoires appeared to be more alike among patients than among healthy donors. Because small numbers of individuals were included in the HLA sub-analyses, any influence of HLA type on TCRB rearrangement was left unresolved.

Recombination joined TRBV10-3 with TRBJ2-2; the junction holds 7 bases that match TRBD1. The receptor was isolated from a man aged 18 to 35 with type 1 diabetes. Sample: central memory CD4+ T cells from blood. In nucleotides, the sequence is TGTGCCATCAGTCCCCGGACAGGTCGAGGTGACACCGGGGAGCTGTTTTTT. It translates to CAISPRTGRGDTGELFF.